The sequence of this TCR beta chain was determined in a study of CD4 T cells in relation to SARS-CoV-2 and coronaviruses. Study-level background: ViraFEST: approximately 10-day antigen culture of PBMCs, then TCR beta CDR3 sequencing. Study conclusions and caveats: Crossreactive clones expanded significantly less to SARS-CoV-2 than monoreactive clones. Culture-expanded clones reflect memory recall rather than primary priming during culture.

Concerning this clone: As yet, its antigen is unknown.

The V and J ends lost 0 bases and 5 bases respectively, with 11 bases between them. Germline CDR1 reads GTSNPN; CDR2 reads SVGIG (reference sequence). This CDR3 comprises 14 residues. Naive and memory CD4+ T cells were cultured with CEF, then survey-sequenced. Data came from immunoSEQ multiplex PCR; TCRdb stores just in-frame clones and leaves some out. The sample records 36,000 or so clones, 75% to 85% being singletons. This sequence originates from an adult with COVID-19. Sequenced material: memory CD4+ T cells from PBMCs, cultured in vitro. The chain employs TRBV30 and TRBJ2-1; D is possibly TRBD2 (5 bases). The DNA for the CDR3 is TGTGCCTGGAGTGTACGGAGGCGGGACAATGAGCAGTTCTTC. It yields the protein CAWSVRRRDNEQFF.